The present TCR beta chain was sequenced within a study of T cell responses to AZD1222 COVID-19 vaccine. Only in-frame clones appear in the TCRdb table, and some are missing; sequencing was by immunoSEQ multiplex PCR. The sample lists over 150,000 clones; about 92% were seen once. About this clone itself: The antigen is not known. Distinct nucleotide sequences in the sample also encode this CDR3.

Broader study findings: Mapped onto spike, vaccine-associated CD4 TCRs spanned it and were dominant at 160-218 and 743-854.

The CDR3 contains 13 residues. Trimming removed 5 bases at V and 1 base at J, with 8 bases between. Germline-derived CDR1 and CDR2 are LGHNT and FRNRAP. This clonotype originated in an adult in good health. The input for sequencing was peripheral blood, taken on day 0 of AZD1222 vaccination. The chain employs TRBV12-5 and TRBJ1-1; D perhaps matches TRBD1 (6 bases). In nucleotides, the CDR3 is TGTGCTAGTGGTGCAGGGGCGAACACTGAAGCTTTCTTT. It encodes CASGAGANTEAFF.